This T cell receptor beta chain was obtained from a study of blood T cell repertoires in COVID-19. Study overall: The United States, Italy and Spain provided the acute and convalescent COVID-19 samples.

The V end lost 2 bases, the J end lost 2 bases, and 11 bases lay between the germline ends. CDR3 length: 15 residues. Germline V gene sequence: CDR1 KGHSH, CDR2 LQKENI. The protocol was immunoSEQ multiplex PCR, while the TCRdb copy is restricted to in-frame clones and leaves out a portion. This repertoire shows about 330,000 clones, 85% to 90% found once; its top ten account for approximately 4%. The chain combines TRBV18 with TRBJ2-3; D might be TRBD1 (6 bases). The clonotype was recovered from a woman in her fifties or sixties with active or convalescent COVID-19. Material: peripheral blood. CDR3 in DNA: TGTGCCAGCTCACCAGGACAGACTAACACAGATACGCAGTATTTT. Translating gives CASSPGQTNTDTQYF.